This entry lists 5 T cell receptor beta chains sequenced from one sample in a study of CD8 T cells in ankylosing spondylitis. TCRdb redid the calling of the 5' RACE reads with MiXCR, one entry per CDR3 protein. The sample shows approximately 200,000 distinct CDR3 sequences, 10% to 15% of them seen only once. What was sequenced was blood, either unsorted or a sorted T cell fraction (not recorded which). Receptor source: a male donor with ankylosing spondylitis or in good health (not recorded which).

This clonotype was detected only a few times. This chain uses TRBV20-1 with TRBJ2-7; D call uncertain. CDR1 and CDR2 (germline): DFQATT, SNEGSKA (reference sequence). The CDR3 is made up of 13 amino acids. V was trimmed by 6 bases and J by 0 bases, leaving 12 bases between them. CDR3 in amino acids: CSARTYLSYEQYF. CDR3 DNA sequence: TGCAGTGCGAGGACCTACCTCTCCTACGAGCAGTACTTC.

In its sample, this clonotype was seen a few times. The V gene is TRBV7-9, the J gene TRBJ1-3; 7 bases are shared with TRBD1. This CDR3 is built from 15 residues. After removal of 1 base from V and 2 bases from J, the junction contained 2 bases not matched to a gene. CDR1 and CDR2 from the germline V gene are SEHNR and FQNEAQ (reference sequence). The CDR3 bases are TGTGCCAGCAGCTTAGTGGGGACAGCTGGAAACACCATATATTTT. It yields the protein CASSLVGTAGNTIYF.

This clonotype was observed a handful of times. This chain uses TRBV4-1 with TRBJ2-1, with TRBD2 matching over 10 bases. The CDR3 is made up of 19 amino acids. The V gene end was trimmed by 0 bases and the J gene end by 5 bases; junction bases not matched to a gene: 13. Germline CDR1 reads MGHRA; CDR2 reads YSYEKL. CDR3 bases: TGCGCCAGCAGCCAAGATAGGTCTAGCGGGGGCCGGGGGGACAATGAGCAGTTCTTC. It specifies CASSQDRSSGGRGDNEQFF.

V and J are TRBV24-1 and TRBJ2-1; D possibly corresponds to TRBD2 (7 bases). CDR1 and CDR2 (germline): KGHDR, SFDVKD. The CDR3 contains 17 residues. The germline V and J ends were trimmed by 3 bases and 4 bases, with 18 bases remaining between them. Here the CDR3 reads CATSDTRGGAGYNEQFF. The CDR3 region has the DNA TGTGCCACCAGTGATACCCGAGGGGGGGCGGGTTACAATGAGCAGTTCTTC.

This clonotype was counted between two and nine times. The rearrangement uses TRBV5-1 and TRBJ2-5; D gene unclear. The germline CDR1 and CDR2 sequences are SGHRS and YFSETQ. This CDR3 spans 14 amino acids. Trimming removed 0 bases at V and 5 bases at J, with 11 bases between. The CDR3 loop reads CASSLGHGYETQYF. CDR3 nucleotides: TGCGCCAGCAGCTTGGGACACGGCTACGAGACCCAGTACTTC.